One and the same sample provided the 21 T cell receptor beta chains below, sequenced in a study of beta chain features in type 1 diabetes. These receptors lack a known antigen. Every isolated RNA sample was fully reverse transcribed, so sequencing captured expressed TCRB transcripts. This table comes from immunoSEQ multiplex PCR, and its TCRdb copy is limited to in-frame clones, with some not included. The sample yields 240,000 or so clones, about 15% seen once. General study points: Across all four CD4+ subsets, people with type 1 diabetes showed modestly shorter TCRB CDR3s.

The sequencing input was naive CD4+ T cells from blood. The receptor set was obtained from a man aged 30-40 years with type 1 diabetes.

This clone has only a few counts. The chain carries TRBV18 and TRBJ1-2; D is ambiguous. Germline values: CDR1 KGHSH, CDR2 LQKENI. The length of the CDR3 is 14 residues. Trimming left V 0 bases short and J 0 bases short, with 5 bases between. This chain's CDR3 is CASSPPPTNYGYTF. The DNA of the CDR3 is TGTGCCAGCTCACCACCACCTACTAACTATGGCTACACCTTC.

For the CDR3, the DNA is TGCGCCAGCAGCGGGGACAGGGAGGTCGTCGAGCAGTACTTC. Encoded protein: CASSGDREVVEQYF. This rearrangement joins TRBV5-1 to TRBJ2-7; 9 nucleotides match TRBD1. Per germline, CDR1 SGHRS and CDR2 YFSETQ. V trimming: 4 bases; J trimming: 6 bases; junction bases outside the gene matches: 8. This CDR3 spans 14 amino acids.

In its sample, this clone was seen a few times. V is TRBV27 and J is TRBJ1-2; 10 bases are shared with TRBD1. V lost 5 bases to trimming and J lost 8 bases; unmatched junction nucleotides: 8. The CDR3 extends over 14 amino acids. Germline V lookup: CDR1 MNHEY, CDR2 SMNVEV (reference sequence). The CDR3 bases are TGTGCCAGCAGTCCTGGGACAGGGGAGATGGGCTACACCTTC. It yields the protein CASSPGTGEMGYTF.

A few counts support this clone. The J gene is TRBJ2-1, the V gene TRBV10-3; 10 bases agree with TRBD2. The CDR3 runs 13 residues. V shed 6 bases, J shed 7 bases, and the junction held 3 bases outside the gene matches. CDR1 and CDR2 from the germline V gene are ENHRY and SYGVKD. CDR3 DNA sequence: TGTGCCATCAGCCTGACTAGCGGGAATGAGCAGTTCTTC. It is translated as CAISLTSGNEQFF.

Only one count was recorded for this clone. The chain is built from TRBV7-8 and TRBJ1-5; maybe TRBD1 (5 bases). Germline CDR1 and CDR2: SGHVS and FQNEAQ. The V end was cut by 8 bases, the J end by 1 base, with 15 bases between. The CDR3 loop spans 15 amino acids. The CDR3 DNA sequence: TGTGCCAGCTCGCTCCGCCCAGGGAGCAATCAGCCCCAGCATTTT. Its protein is CASSLRPGSNQPQHF.

The chain uses TRBV7-2 and TRBJ1-5; D is undetermined. The V gene lost 3 bases and the J gene lost 3 bases, with 6 bases spanning the gap. Germline assignment: CDR1 SGHTA and CDR2 FQGNSA. CDR3 length equals 13 residues. The CDR3 DNA reads TGTGCCAGCAGCTTGGCCCCCAATCAGCCCCAGCATTTT. Its protein is CASSLAPNQPQHF.

This clone turned up a few times. This rearrangement joins TRBV25-1 to TRBJ1-4; D is possibly TRBD1 (5 bases). The germline V and J ends were trimmed by 3 bases and 6 bases, with 14 bases remaining between them. Germline V lookup: CDR1 MGHDK, CDR2 SYGVNS. This CDR3 contains 15 residues. Here the CDR3 reads CASSDEPRADEKLFF. The CDR3 nucleotides are TGTGCCAGCAGTGACGAGCCCAGGGCCGATGAAAAACTGTTTTTT.

This clone was seen a handful of times. V usage is TRBV6-6 and J usage is TRBJ1-5; 7 nucleotides match TRBD1. CDR1 MNHNY and CDR2 SVGAGI come from the germline V gene (reference sequence). The CDR3 has 15 residues. V shed 5 bases and J 2 bases; nucleotides not matched to a gene: 6. CDR3 amino acids: CASSRQGSGNQPQHF. The CDR3 nucleotides read TGTGCCAGCAGTCGACAGGGAAGCGGCAATCAGCCCCAGCATTTT.

This clone was counted a few times. The chain employs TRBV6-5 and TRBJ1-5, with D maybe TRBD1 (5 bases). CDR1 MNHEY and CDR2 SVGAGI come from the germline V gene. This CDR3 region has 14 residues. Trimming took off 6 bases at V and 6 bases at J, with 15 bases between the two ends. As DNA, the CDR3 is TGTGCCAGCAGGTTGGGGCAGGGCACTCAGCCCCAGCATTTT. It encodes CASRLGQGTQPQHF.

This clone has only a few counts. This chain connects TRBV12-5 to TRBJ1-5, with D tentatively TRBD1 (5 bases). The CDR3 length is 14 residues. Trimming took 4 bases from V and 3 from J, leaving 10 bases between them. CDR1 is LGHNT and CDR2 is FRNRAP in the germline V gene. The CDR3 here is CASGWEGPNQPQHF. CDR3 DNA: TGTGCTAGTGGTTGGGAGGGACCCAATCAGCCCCAGCATTTT. The whole variable domain, filled in from reference TRBV12-5 and TRBJ1-5, reads DARVTQTPRHKVTEMGQEVTMRCQPILGHNTVFWYRQTMMQGLELLAYFRNRAPLDDSGMPKDRFSAEMPDATLATLKIQPSEPRDSAVYFCASGWEGPNQPQHFGDGTRLSIL.

This clone was observed a handful of times. The rearrangement joins TRBV4-1 to TRBJ1-5; 8 bases agree with TRBD1. CDR1 is MGHRA, CDR2 YSYEKL, per germline. This CDR3 is built from 15 residues. The junction had 3 bases not matched to a gene; V was cut back by 0 bases and J by 5 bases. CDR3 protein: CASSQEGQVHQPQHF. The CDR3 nucleotides read TGCGCCAGCAGCCAAGAGGGACAGGTCCATCAGCCCCAGCATTTT.

The table lists this clone with a few counts. The gene calls are TRBV18 and TRBJ2-7; 7 nucleotides match TRBD2. Germline CDR1 KGHSH, CDR2 LQKENI. CDR3 length: 14 amino acids. The ends lost 3 bases at V and 2 bases at J; junction bases unmatched: 4. CDR3 region: CASSPGGGPYEQYF. CDR3 nucleotide sequence: TGTGCCAGCTCACCTGGCGGGGGTCCCTACGAGCAGTACTTC.

In its sample, this clone was seen a few times. Additional DNA sequences in this sample encode the identical CDR3. This chain joins TRBV7-9 and TRBJ2-3; 12 bases align to TRBD2. Germline lookup yields CDR1 SEHNR and CDR2 FQNEAQ (reference sequence). The junction had 2 bases not matched to a gene; V was cut back by 1 base and J by 3 bases. The CDR3 is 16 amino acids. CDR3 bases: TGTGCCAGCAGCTTAGTACTAGCGGGAGGAACAGATACGCAGTATTTT. It specifies CASSLVLAGGTDTQYF.

This clone was found a few times. This chain joins TRBV7-2 and TRBJ1-5; possible D gene TRBD1, 6 bases. CDR3 length: 15 residues. The V end was cut by 5 bases, the J end by 4 bases, with 15 bases between. The germline gives CDR1 SGHTA, CDR2 FQGNSA. The CDR3 is CASSTDRPGNQPQHF. The DNA of the CDR3 is TGTGCCAGCAGCACGGACAGACCAGGGAATCAGCCCCAGCATTTT.

This clone appeared a few times. The same CDR3 is also encoded by other DNA sequences in this sample. The chain is built from TRBV2 and TRBJ1-2, with 9 bases lining up with TRBD1. Germline values: CDR1 SNHLY, CDR2 FYNNEI. J gave up 6 bases and V 6 bases, and 5 bases lay outside the gene matches. This CDR3 region has 13 residues. In DNA form, the CDR3 reads TGTGCCAGCAGCCCACAGGGGGCGGATGGCTACACCTTC. Translated, it gives CASSPQGADGYTF.

V gene TRBV30 combines with J gene TRBJ2-7; 7 nucleotides align to TRBD1. The V gene's germline CDR1 is GTSNPN and CDR2 SVGIG (reference sequence). V trimming: 1 base; J trimming: 2 bases; junction bases outside the gene matches: 2. The CDR3 runs to 13 residues. The CDR3 DNA reads TGTGCCTGGAGTGGACAGGGCCCCTACGAGCAGTACTTC. Protein: CAWSGQGPYEQYF. The variable domain in full, with the rest retrieved from reference TRBV30 and TRBJ2-7, is SQTIHQWPATLVQPVGSPLSLECTVEGTSNPNLYWYRQAAGRGLQLLFYSVGIGQISSEVPQNLSASRPQDRQFILSSKKLLLSDSGFYLCAWSGQGPYEQYFGPGTRLTVT.

The V and J genes are TRBV15 and TRBJ1-2; 10 bases map to TRBD1. Trimming cost V 1 base and J 4 bases; bases outside gene matches: 6. The V gene's germline CDR1 is LNHNV and CDR2 YYDKDF (reference sequence). There are 16 residues in the CDR3. CDR3 amino acids: CATSRGGTGDTYGYTF. The CDR3 DNA is TGTGCCACCAGCAGAGGGGGGACAGGGGATACCTATGGCTACACCTTC.

The sample holds a few counts of this clone. V is TRBV5-4 and J is TRBJ2-2, with 7 nucleotides matching TRBD1. The CDR3 loop spans 15 amino acids. Per germline, CDR1 SGHNT and CDR2 YYREEE (reference sequence). With 0 bases clipped from V and 3 bases from J, the junction kept 2 bases outside the gene matches. CDR3 loop: CASSLGQGDTGELFF. CDR3 coding DNA: TGTGCCAGCAGCTTGGGGCAGGGGGACACCGGGGAGCTGTTTTTT.

The chain couples TRBV6-1 to TRBJ1-1; weak D call: TRBD1 (5 bases). The length of the CDR3 is 15 residues. Germline values: CDR1 MNHNS, CDR2 SASEGT. V was trimmed by 5 bases and J by 4 bases, leaving 17 bases between them. The CDR3 region has the DNA TGTGCCAGCAGTAGCCTCGGGGGGTCGGTCACTGAAGCTTTCTTT. Amino acid sequence: CASSSLGGSVTEAFF.

This clone was recorded a few times. This rearrangement joins TRBV7-9 to TRBJ1-6; TRBD1 agrees at 9 bases. CDR1 and CDR2 from the germline V gene are SEHNR and FQNEAQ (reference sequence). The CDR3 runs to 15 residues. The junction had 4 bases not matched to a gene; V was cut back by 3 bases and J by 7 bases. CDR3 protein: CASSFQQGANSPLHF. CDR3 nucleotide sequence: TGTGCCAGCAGCTTTCAACAGGGGGCGAATTCACCCCTCCACTTT.

This clone was observed a handful of times. The CDR3 here is CSVERRQGPEAFF. Here the CDR3 DNA reads TGCAGCGTTGAACGACGACAGGGCCCTGAAGCTTTCTTT. The rearrangement links TRBV29-1 to TRBJ1-1; 7 bases line up with TRBD1. This CDR3 region has 13 residues. Unmatched junction bases numbered 6, after V lost 2 bases and J lost 6 bases. Germline V gene data show CDR1 as SQVTM and CDR2 as ANQGSEA.